This TCR beta chain was documented in a study of T cells in Graves' hyperthyroidism and ophthalmopathy. Study context: The authors collected peripheral blood at initial diagnosis, before any treatment.

Trimming took off 3 bases at V and 5 bases at J, with 10 bases between the two ends. The CDR3 is made up of 13 amino acids. CDR1 SGHTA and CDR2 FQGNSA come from the germline V gene. TCR beta CDR3 region amplification was performed from RNA transcripts. RT-PCR in the first round (using the HTBI primer set) targeted the TCR CDR3. MiXCR was run by TCRdb on the multiplex PCR reads, yielding one entry per CDR3 protein. The data hold about 480,000 distinct CDR3 sequences, with around 22% observed a single time. Reasons for excluding patients were uncontrolled infection, other autoimmune disease, pregnancy or lactation. Based on clinical symptoms, serum thyroxine and TRAb, thyroid ultrasound and orbital computed tomography, diagnoses were reached.

The TCR originated in a young woman with Graves' ophthalmopathy. V usage is TRBV7-2 and J usage is TRBJ1-2; D is undetermined. Sequenced input: blood. CDR3 region: CASSFWQAYGYTF. The CDR3 region has the DNA TGTGCCAGCAGCTTTTGGCAGGCGTATGGCTACACCTTC. Variable domain in full (rest from reference TRBV7-2 and TRBJ1-2): GAGVSQSPSNKVTEKGKDVELRCDPISGHTALYWYRQSLGQGLEFLIYFQGNSAPDKSGLPSDRFSAERTGGSVSTLTIQRTQQEDSAVYLCASSFWQAYGYTFGSGTRLTVV.